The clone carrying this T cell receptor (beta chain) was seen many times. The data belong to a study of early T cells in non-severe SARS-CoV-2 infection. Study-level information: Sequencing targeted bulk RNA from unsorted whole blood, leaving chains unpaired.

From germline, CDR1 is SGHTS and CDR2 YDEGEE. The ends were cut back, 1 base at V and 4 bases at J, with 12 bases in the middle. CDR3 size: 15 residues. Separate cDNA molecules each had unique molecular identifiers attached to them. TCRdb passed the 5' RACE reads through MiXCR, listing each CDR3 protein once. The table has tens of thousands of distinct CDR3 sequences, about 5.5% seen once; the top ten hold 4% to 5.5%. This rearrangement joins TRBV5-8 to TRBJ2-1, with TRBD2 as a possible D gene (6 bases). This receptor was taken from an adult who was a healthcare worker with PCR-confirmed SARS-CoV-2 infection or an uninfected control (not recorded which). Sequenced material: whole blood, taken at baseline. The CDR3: CASSLLLALYNEQFF. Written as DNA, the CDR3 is TGTGCCAGCAGCTTGCTACTAGCCCTATACAATGAGCAGTTCTTC.